The 5 T cell receptor beta chains listed next were all sequenced from one sample in a study of T cell responses to AZD1222 COVID-19 vaccine. Here immunoSEQ multiplex PCR was the method, and the copy in TCRdb shows in-frame clones only, minus some. The sample shows roughly 120,000 clones, 80% to 90% of them seen only once. The starting material was peripheral blood, obtained 28 days after the second AZD1222 dose. These receptors were collected from an adult who received the AZD1222 COVID-19 vaccine.

This chain joins TRBV5-1 and TRBJ1-1, with 7 bases that match TRBD1. Losses at the gene ends were 4 bases for V and 0 bases for J; bases not matched to a gene: 9. The CDR3 covers 16 residues. Looked up from germline, CDR1 is SGHRS and CDR2 is YFSETQ. The CDR3 DNA reads as TGCGCCAGCAGCGACCCGACAGGGAGTGTGAACACTGAAGCTTTCTTT. It encodes CASSDPTGSVNTEAFF. The full variable domain, its missing parts supplied by reference TRBV5-1 and TRBJ1-1, is KAGVTQTPRYLIKTRGQQVTLSCSPISGHRSVSWYQQTPGQGLQFLFEYFSETQRNKGNFPGRFSGRQFSNSRSEMNVSTLELGDSALYLCASSDPTGSVNTEAFFGQGTRLTVV.

V and J are TRBV7-2 and TRBJ2-5; the match to TRBD2 covers 11 bases. This CDR3 region has 17 residues. Germline CDR1 reads SGHTA; CDR2 reads FQGNSA. Trimming at V came to 0 bases and at J to 2 bases, leaving 5 bases not matched to a gene. The CDR3 bases are TGTGCCAGCAGCTTAGCTAGCGGGGGGGCCGGGCAAGAGACCCAGTACTTC. Its translation is CASSLASGGAGQETQYF.

The genes are TRBV7-2 and TRBJ2-7; 12 bases are a match to TRBD2. Trimming at V came to 5 bases and at J to 2 bases, leaving 4 bases not matched to a gene. This CDR3 is 15 amino acids long. Looked up from germline, CDR1 is SGHTA and CDR2 is FQGNSA. CDR3 DNA: TGTGCCAGCAGCCAGGGACTAGCGGGCACCTACGAGCAGTACTTC. As protein: CASSQGLAGTYEQYF.

The gene calls are TRBV5-6 and TRBJ2-5; perhaps TRBD1 as D (5 bases). CDR1 SGHDT and CDR2 YYEEEE come from the germline V gene. The V and J ends lost 1 base and 13 bases respectively, with 20 bases between them. This CDR3 has 14 amino acids. CDR3 region: CASSLRGEGAQPYF. The CDR3 region has the DNA TGTGCCAGCAGCTTGAGGGGTGAAGGAGCCCAACCGTACTTC.

This clone has more than one count but fewer than ten. The rearrangement links TRBV6-5 to TRBJ2-7, with TRBD2 matching 14 bases. Germline V gene sequence: CDR1 MNHEY, CDR2 SVGAGI. V shed 6 bases and J 4 bases; nucleotides not matched to a gene: 2. The CDR3 consists of 14 residues. The CDR3 DNA reads TGTGCCAGCAGCAGACTAGCGGGAGGGTACGAGCAGTACTTC. This gives the protein CASSRLAGGYEQYF.